This section outlines one T cell receptor beta chain sequence together with its context. Antigen: not known. CDR3 size: 15 residues. Trimming left V 6 bases short and J 4 bases short, with 18 bases between. Germline CDR1 and CDR2: MNHEY and SVGAGI. The sample is drawn from a study of cytomegalovirus exposure and HLA in healthy donors. This PCR relied on a set of 60 Vbeta primers and 13 Jbeta primers. How the authors handled the data: Tens of millions of unique TCR beta chains, about 11 million of them shared, were counted by a later analysis. Profiled with immunoSEQ multiplex PCR; TCRdb holds only in-frame clones, not every one. That table supplies the V and J calls and clone size; D and trimming were determined from the DNA. The sample lists 150,000 to 180,000 clones, around 74% occurring once. Study results and limitations: One variant, a missense change in DCLRE1C, was linked in a later analysis to TCR beta V- and J-gene trimming. Listed as cytomegalovirus-associated were 170 or so TCR beta chains. An ancestry cluster, one associated with Asian ancestry, reportedly showed fewer N-insertions than the approximately 650-donor mean in a later analysis.

The sample taken for sequencing was PBMCs. J is TRBJ1-2 and V is TRBV6-5; D call uncertain. This receptor was obtained from a man between 18 and 29 years old in good health and CMV-seronegative. The DNA of the CDR3 is TGTGCCAGCAGCGCCTCCACCAGCCCGGGCTATGGCTACACCTTC. It yields the protein CASSASTSPGYGYTF.